Each of the 15 T cell receptor beta chains below was sequenced from the same sample in a study of human T cells and chemical hapten exposure. Via MiXCR, TCRdb re-called the RACE reads, giving one row per CDR3 protein. The table records some 180,000 distinct CDR3 sequences, under 30% of them present only once. Noted time point: patch test 3, about 24 weeks after DPC sensitization. The treatment is: therapeutic diphenylcyclopropenone sensitization with weekly scalp DPC. The sample was whole blood, taken in connection with sensitization to the hapten diphenylcyclopropenone (DPC). The source of these receptors is a woman in her thirties or forties with alopecia areata. Some clones in this sample may be carry-over from other donors' samples.

This clonotype was counted a few times. The chain links TRBV29-1 to TRBJ2-7, with unresolved D. CDR1 is SQVTM, CDR2 ANQGSEA, per germline. The CDR3 is made up of 13 amino acids. V shed 6 bases and J shed 2 bases, with 14 bases lying between them. This CDR3 reads CSVLTSPTYEQYF. In nucleotides, the CDR3 is TGCAGCGTGTTGACATCCCCTACCTACGAGCAGTACTTC.

In its sample, this clonotype was seen a few times. The J gene is TRBJ2-2, the V gene TRBV20-1, with TRBD2 matching over 7 bases. From germline, CDR1 is DFQATT and CDR2 SNEGSKA (reference sequence). This CDR3 is 15 amino acids long. V lost 6 bases and J lost 4; bases outside the gene matches: 11. For the CDR3, the DNA is TGCAGTGCGAACTCTGGGCGGGAGATCACCGGGGAGCTGTTTTTT. Amino acids: CSANSGREITGELFF.

The chain employs TRBV6-4 and TRBJ2-1, with 7 bases that match TRBD1. Germline-derived CDR1 and CDR2 are MRHNA and SNTAGT. CDR3 length: 12 residues. After removal of 2 bases from V and 12 bases from J, the junction contained 4 bases not matched to a gene. In DNA, the CDR3 is TGTGCCAGCAGTGACAGGGGGCGCGGGCAGTTCTTC. It codes for CASSDRGRGQFF.

This clonotype was recorded at least ten times. This chain links TRBV25-1 with TRBJ2-6, with 8 bases identical to TRBD1. Losses at the gene ends were 6 bases for V and 4 bases for J; bases not matched to a gene: 8. The CDR3 totals 16 residues. The germline V gene encodes CDR1 MGHDK and CDR2 SYGVNS. Here the CDR3 reads CASSETGAVGANVLTF. The CDR3, as DNA: TGTGCCAGCAGCGAGACAGGGGCGGTCGGGGCCAACGTCCTGACTTTC. The entire variable domain, with the rest obtained from reference TRBV25-1 and TRBJ2-6, is as follows: EADIYQTPRYLVIGTGKKITLECSQTMGHDKMYWYQQDPGMELHLIHYSYGVNSTEKGDLSSESTVSRIRTEHFPLTLESARPSHTSQYLCASSETGAVGANVLTFGAGSRLTVL.

CDR3 DNA: TGTGCCAGCAGTTTACCGGAAGGGAACGGCAATCAGCCCCAGCATTTT. Amino acid sequence: CASSLPEGNGNQPQHF. The gene calls are TRBV28 and TRBJ1-5; D is unclear. The V gene's germline CDR1 is MDHEN and CDR2 SYDVKM. V lost 2 bases and J 2 bases, leaving 13 bases between the germline ends. The CDR3 consists of 16 residues. Together with reference TRBV28 and TRBJ1-5, the CDR3 gives the full variable domain: DVKVTQSSRYLVKRTGEKVFLECVQDMDHENMFWYRQDPGLGLRLIYFSYDVKMKEKGDIPEGYSVSREKKERFSLILESASTNQTSMYLCASSLPEGNGNQPQHFGDGTRLSIL.

The rearrangement links TRBV20-1 to TRBJ2-1; no reliable D call. Germline V gene data show CDR1 as DFQATT and CDR2 as SNEGSKA (reference sequence). Trimming removed 6 bases at V and 8 bases at J, with 20 bases between. This CDR3 contains 14 residues. The CDR3 sequence is CSAARPASAYEQFF. CDR3 nucleotides: TGCAGTGCCGCCCGCCCGGCTTCGGCCTATGAGCAGTTCTTC.

In this sample, this clonotype turned up many times. The chain recombines TRBV20-1 with TRBJ2-7; 10 bases line up with TRBD1. V shed 0 bases, J shed 3 bases, and the junction held 8 bases outside the gene matches. This CDR3 spans 16 amino acids. Germline loops: CDR1 DFQATT, CDR2 SNEGSKA (reference sequence). The CDR3 DNA sequence: TGCAGTGCTAGAGATATAGGGGACAGGGGAATCTACGAGCAGTACTTC. Its protein product is CSARDIGDRGIYEQYF.

The CDR3, as DNA: TGCAGTGCACCCGTCGGGGCGGGAAGTGGAACGCAGTTCTTC. Its translation: CSAPVGAGSGTQFF. The V call is TRBV20-1, the J call TRBJ2-1; a weak D match, TRBD2 (6 bases). V was pared by 6 bases and J by 12 bases, with 24 bases between. The CDR3 loop spans 14 amino acids. Per germline, CDR1 DFQATT and CDR2 SNEGSKA (reference sequence).

V is TRBV7-2 and J is TRBJ2-7; D is possibly TRBD2 (6 bases). Trimming left V 4 bases short and J 4 bases short, with 11 bases between. This CDR3 is built from 13 residues. Per the germline V gene, CDR1 is SGHTA and CDR2 is FQGNSA. The CDR3 bases are TGTGCCAGCAGCTCGAGACTAGAATACGAGCAGTACTTC. Translating it yields CASSSRLEYEQYF.

This clonotype was seen a handful of times. This chain uses TRBV4-3 with TRBJ1-3, with a weak D call TRBD1 (5 bases). The V gene's germline CDR1 is LGHNA and CDR2 YSLEER. CDR3 length equals 16 residues. Trimming left V 0 bases short and J 2 bases short, with 11 bases between. The CDR3 DNA reads TGCGCCAGCAGCCAAGACGGGGGATATACTGGAAACACCATATATTTT. Amino acids: CASSQDGGYTGNTIYF.

The V and J genes are TRBV21-1 and TRBJ2-4; TRBD1 is taken as the D call from the table, unchecked against the DNA. TRBV21-1 is termed a pseudogene. The CDR3 runs 19 residues. In DNA form, the CDR3 reads TGTGCCAGCAGCAAGCGGAGGGACAGGGAAAAGTCTGCCAAAAACATTCAGTACTTC. As protein: CASSKRRDREKSAKNIQYF.

V gene TRBV2 combines with J gene TRBJ2-3; TRBD1 matches at 7 bases. Germline loops: CDR1 SNHLY, CDR2 FYNNEI. CDR3 length: 13 amino acids. J was trimmed by 6 bases and V by 4 bases; bases with no gene match: 4. The CDR3 nucleotides read TGTGCCAGCAGTGCTGAGGGGGCCGATACGCAGTATTTT. Its protein product is CASSAEGADTQYF.

CDR3 in DNA: TGTGCCAGCAGCTTAGTGGCTAGCGGGCCCTACGAGCAGTACTTC. As protein: CASSLVASGPYEQYF. The chain links TRBV11-2 to TRBJ2-7; 8 nucleotides match TRBD2. This CDR3 is 15 amino acids long. Germline CDR1 reads SGHAT; CDR2 reads FQNNGV. V lost 1 base, J lost 2 bases, and 4 bases stayed unmatched.

This chain links TRBV28 with TRBJ2-1, with 11 bases identical to TRBD2. This CDR3 is built from 16 residues. The junction had 7 bases not matched to a gene; V was cut back by 1 base and J by 8 bases. CDR1 and CDR2 from the germline V gene are MDHEN and SYDVKM. CDR3 bases: TGTGCCAGCAGTTTATCCACTAGCGGGAGTAGGGATGAGCAGTTCTTC. It specifies CASSLSTSGSRDEQFF.

V is TRBV7-9 and J is TRBJ1-4; D may be TRBD1 (5 bases). V gave up 3 bases and J gave up 8 bases, with 10 bases separating them. The CDR3 runs 13 residues. In germline, CDR1 is SEHNR, CDR2 FQNEAQ (reference sequence). CDR3 DNA: TGTGCCAGCAGCTTGAGGTGGGGGGAAAAACTGTTTTTT. It codes for CASSLRWGEKLFF.